A single sample gave rise to the 9 T cell receptor beta chains below, sequenced in a study of blood T cell repertoires in COVID-19. The table came from immunoSEQ multiplex PCR; TCRdb's copy has only in-frame clones and leaves some out. This table holds roughly 39,000 clones, around 85% found once. The source material was peripheral blood. The receptor source for this set is a human donor in a cohort sampled during active COVID-19.

The V gene is TRBV5-1, the J gene TRBJ2-5; unclear D gene. The CDR3 is 10 amino acids. Trimming removed 4 bases from V and 7 bases from J, with 5 bases in between. Germline CDR1 is SGHRS and CDR2 is YFSETQ. In DNA form, the CDR3 reads TGCGCCAGCAGCCTCAGGACCCAGTACTTC. Translating it yields CASSLRTQYF.

The chain is built from TRBV5-4 and TRBJ2-1, with TRBD1 identical over 10 bases. The trim removed 4 bases at V and 8 bases at J, leaving 9 bases unmatched. The length of the CDR3 is 15 residues. CDR1 is SGHNT and CDR2 is YYREEE in the germline V gene (reference sequence). This CDR3 reads CASSLGQGGGDEQFF. Here the CDR3 DNA reads TGTGCCAGCAGCCTCGGACAGGGGGGAGGGGATGAGCAGTTCTTC.

The chain recombines TRBV30 with TRBJ1-5; no reliable D call. V was shortened by 3 bases and J by 4 bases, with 7 bases between the two germline ends. In germline, CDR1 is GTSNPN, CDR2 SVGIG (reference sequence). This CDR3 is built from 12 residues. The CDR3 nucleotides are TGTGCCTGGAGCCGGGTTAATCAGCCCCAGCATTTT. It is translated as CAWSRVNQPQHF.

The chain carries TRBV5-1 and TRBJ2-5; 7 nucleotides agree with TRBD1. The CDR3 is made up of 17 amino acids. The germline CDR1 and CDR2 sequences are SGHRS and YFSETQ. After removal of 2 bases from V and 1 base from J, the junction contained 11 bases not matched to a gene. CDR3 nucleotides: TGCGCCAGCAGCTTAGGGACAGCCTCAGGGATCCAAGAGACCCAGTACTTC. It codes for CASSLGTASGIQETQYF.

The chain carries TRBV30 and TRBJ2-5; 7 bases are shared with TRBD2. The CDR3 loop spans 16 amino acids. With 5 bases clipped from V and 5 bases from J, the junction kept 17 bases outside the gene matches. Germline V gene sequence: CDR1 GTSNPN, CDR2 SVGIG (reference sequence). CDR3: CAWGMKGQIGRETQYF. The CDR3 nucleotides read TGTGCCTGGGGGATGAAGGGGCAGATCGGGAGGGAGACCCAGTACTTC. Based on the CDR3 plus reference TRBV30 and TRBJ2-5, the full variable domain is SQTIHQWPATLVQPVGSPLSLECTVEGTSNPNLYWYRQAAGRGLQLLFYSVGIGQISSEVPQNLSASRPQDRQFILSSKKLLLSDSGFYLCAWGMKGQIGRETQYFGPGTRLLVL.

This clone came up a few times. The chain is built from TRBV19 and TRBJ2-1; 7 positions agree with TRBD2. Germline assignment: CDR1 LNHDA and CDR2 SQIVND (reference sequence). The CDR3 contains 15 residues. V trimming: 6 bases; J trimming: 8 bases; junction bases outside the gene matches: 13. The DNA for the CDR3 is TGTGCCAGTAGAACACTAGCGATCACGTCCCATGAGCAGTTCTTC. Protein sequence: CASRTLAITSHEQFF.

This clone was seen a handful of times. J is TRBJ1-3 and V is TRBV5-1, with 8 bases aligning to TRBD1. Germline trimming cut 4 bases from V and 2 bases from J; bases unmatched to any gene: 5. CDR1 SGHRS and CDR2 YFSETQ come from the germline V gene. The CDR3 contains 15 residues. The CDR3 is CASSRMGQAGNTIYF. The CDR3 DNA follows: TGCGCCAGCAGCCGAATGGGACAGGCTGGAAACACCATATATTTT.

J is TRBJ2-1 and V is TRBV27; possibly TRBD1 for D (6 bases). CDR3 length: 12 amino acids. In germline, CDR1 is MNHEY, CDR2 SMNVEV (reference sequence). The germline V and J ends were trimmed by 5 bases and 6 bases, with 8 bases remaining between them. This CDR3 is CASSQQGNEQFF. The CDR3 nucleotides read TGTGCCAGCAGTCAACAGGGCAATGAGCAGTTCTTC.

The rearrangement joins TRBV6-2 or TRBV6-3 to TRBJ1-1; 9 bases are a match to TRBD1. Germline trimming cut 1 base from V and 6 bases from J; bases unmatched to any gene: 12. From germline, CDR1 is MNHEY and CDR2 SVGEGT. CDR3 length equals 17 residues. Here the CDR3 reads CASSYWGTGQGGSEAFF. The DNA for the CDR3 is TGTGCCAGCAGTTACTGGGGGACAGGGCAAGGAGGATCTGAAGCTTTCTTT.